The T cell receptor (beta chain) under discussion was sequenced for a study of T-cell memory formation after mild COVID-19 (dated by TCRdb to the early 2020s). Regarding the research as a whole: TCR sequence clusters from the two donors were found to be largely donor specific. T-cell clones expanding and contracting after mild COVID-19 in a couple of donors were tracked by longitudinal TCRalpha and TCRbeta repertoire sequencing. The cohort was made up of two young adult volunteers, one female and one male, who were previously healthy.

General findings and caveats noted by the study authors: SARS-CoV-2 specificity was not confirmed for the second-wave clones peaking on day 37. The study covered only a couple of mild cases, and larger cohorts including severe cases with pre-infection samples were considered necessary. Contracting CD4+ clones turned up mainly in the CM and EM memory subsets, whereas EMRA was where CD8+ clones were enriched. Clones contracting from day 15 to 85 had balanced CD4/CD8 phenotypes, while a second wave expanding from day 15 to 37 was biased towards CD4+. The detection of some responding clones in pre-infection memory suggests that pre-existing cross-reactive memory T cells joined the SARS-CoV-2 response.

Its CDR3 holds 13 amino acids, cysteine through phenylalanine. Here the CDR3 DNA is all that survives: 39 bases in frame from base 1. V gives up 3 bases and J gives up 5 bases, and the segment between their germline ends measures 10 bases. About this clonotype: The antigen this receptor binds is unknown. Qualities for individual bases were not recorded, and no much larger clone is one base off.

PBMCs were isolated by Ficoll-Paque density gradient centrifugation. TCRdb records Illumina NovaSeq 6000 as the sequencer. Using 5'RACE with constant-segment primers, TCRalpha and TCRbeta cDNA libraries were constructed, with sample barcodes and unique molecular identifiers added in the process. RNA was extracted from every sample with Trizol reagent. The libraries were amplified in two PCR steps, and the second step added a second sample barcode and Illumina TruSeq adapters. Sequencing of the libraries was done on an Illumina NovaSeq, producing 2 x 150 bp paired-end reads. Turning to the authors' computational methods: Reads were demultiplexed and collapsed into UMI-guided consensus sequences with migec v1.2.7. Using mixcr v2.1.11, the UMI consensuses were aligned to TRA and TRB V and J templates and assembled into clonotypes. Clonotypes were classified as expanded or contracted when called significant by both edgeR and NoisET, with noise models trained on biological replicates. For edgeR calls, a false discovery rate-adjusted p below 0.01 and a log2 fold-change threshold of 1 were applied. As an exploratory analysis of dynamics, max-normalized trajectories of the 1000 most abundant clonotypes were examined by PCA with hierarchical clustering. Separately sequenced CD4+ and CD8+ repertoires were used to assign the CD4 or CD8 phenotype of responding clones. The public reads were quality trimmed at Q25 with fastp and then assembled into clones with MiXCR by TCRdb, keeping productive beta chains. Under each unique CDR3 protein, matching rows form one entry showing the most common genes and DNA. V and J calls and clone size were set by TCRdb, not the authors. The sample has 50,000 to 70,000 distinct CDR3 sequences on record, 10% to 15% of them singletons. The ten largest account for 20% to 25% of the sample.

This chain is built from TRBV12-3 or TRBV12-4 and TRBJ2-5; the D gene lacks a confident call. The origin of this receptor is a man aged 18 to 29 who had mild COVID-19 (a few samples of this study predate the infection). The sample titles of this study are shuffled in the database, so cell type and time point are left out; the donor was told from shared clones. The sequenced sample consisted of PBMCs or a T cell subset sorted from them (not recorded which). The sequence in DNA is TGTGCCAGCAGTTTTATATTCGAGGAGACCCAGTACTTC. This gives the protein CASSFIFEETQYF.